One sample yielded the 16 T cell receptor beta chains listed below, sequenced in a study of early T cells in non-severe SARS-CoV-2 infection. TCRdb re-called the 5' RACE reads with MiXCR, one entry per CDR3 protein. The data contain 70,000 or so distinct CDR3 sequences, roughly an eighth of them seen just once; the ten biggest clones take up about 3.9%. Sequencing was carried out using whole blood. The receptors originated from an adult who was a healthcare worker with PCR-confirmed SARS-CoV-2 infection or an uninfected control (not recorded which).

This clonotype was observed a few times. This chain connects TRBV4-1 to TRBJ2-2, with 12 nucleotides matching TRBD2. Germline CDR1 MGHRA, CDR2 YSYEKL. This CDR3 comprises 17 residues. Trimming took 5 bases from V and 1 from J; bases not matched to a gene: 5. CDR3 residues: CASSSRTSGKNTGELFF. Written as DNA, the CDR3 is TGCGCCAGCAGCTCCCGGACTAGCGGGAAGAACACCGGGGAGCTGTTTTTT.

This clonotype occurred a few times. V is TRBV6-6 and J is TRBJ2-2, with D perhaps matching TRBD1 or TRBD2 (6 bases each). Germline values: CDR1 MNHNY, CDR2 SVGAGI (reference sequence). Trimming left V 0 bases short and J 8 bases short, with 16 bases between. The CDR3 contains 16 residues. The CDR3 reads CASSYSGGAGPGELFF. As DNA, the CDR3 is TGTGCCAGCAGTTACTCCGGGGGCGCCGGACCGGGGGAGCTGTTTTTT.

In its sample, this clonotype was seen a few times. The J gene is TRBJ1-1, the V gene TRBV20-1; 7 bases fit TRBD1. The germline gives CDR1 DFQATT, CDR2 SNEGSKA (reference sequence). V dropped 0 bases and J dropped 1; count of bases not matched to a gene: 5. The CDR3 length is 15 residues. The DNA of the CDR3 is TGCAGTGCTAGAGATCCTAACAGGGGGAACACTGAAGCTTTCTTT. Protein: CSARDPNRGNTEAFF.

V usage is TRBV7-9 and J usage is TRBJ1-4; D gene uncertain. This CDR3 is 18 amino acids long. Trimming left V 2 bases short and J 0 bases short, with 16 bases between. In germline, CDR1 is SEHNR, CDR2 FQNEAQ (reference sequence). CDR3 nucleotides: TGTGCCAGCAGCTTACCCGAGGATGTAATAGCAACTAATGAAAAACTGTTTTTT. Protein: CASSLPEDVIATNEKLFF. Filled out from reference TRBV7-9 and TRBJ1-4, the complete variable domain reads DTGVSQNPRHKITKRGQNVTFRCDPISEHNRLYWYRQTLGQGPEFLTYFQNEAQLEKSRLLSDRFSAERPKGSFSTLEIQRTEQGDSAMYLCASSLPEDVIATNEKLFFGSGTQLSVL.

This clonotype was seen more than once but under ten times. V is TRBV29-1 and J is TRBJ2-3, with D hard to call. Per the germline V gene, CDR1 is SQVTM and CDR2 is ANQGSEA. CDR3 length: 13 amino acids. With 4 bases removed from V and 0 bases from J, the gap between germline ends came to 8 bases. The CDR3 DNA sequence: TGCAGCGTTGCCCAGAGTAGCACAGATACGCAGTATTTT. This translates into CSVAQSSTDTQYF.

The table lists this clonotype with many counts. This chain connects TRBV18 to TRBJ1-3; 8 positions match TRBD1. The germline V gene encodes CDR1 KGHSH and CDR2 LQKENI. Germline trimming cut 5 bases from V and 7 bases from J; bases unmatched to any gene: 13. CDR3 size: 16 residues. The CDR3 coding sequence is TGTGCCAGCTCAGCGGACAGGGATTGGATTGGCAACACCATATATTTT. This gives the protein CASSADRDWIGNTIYF. Using reference TRBV18 and TRBJ1-3 for the parts outside the CDR3, the full variable domain is NAGVMQNPRHLVRRRGQEARLRCSPMKGHSHVYWYRQLPEEGLKFMVYLQKENIIDESGMPKERFSAEFPKEGPSILRIQQVVRGDSAAYFCASSADRDWIGNTIYFGEGSWLTVV.

This clonotype was recorded at least ten times. The chain joins TRBV20-1 to TRBJ1-6; D call uncertain. Trimming left V 1 base short and J 7 bases short, with 8 bases between. Germline CDR1 reads DFQATT; CDR2 reads SNEGSKA (reference sequence). The CDR3 spans 13 residues. The CDR3 DNA reads as TGCAGTGCTAGAGGGCTGTTGAATTCACCCCTCCACTTT. Translation: CSARGLLNSPLHF.

The chain joins TRBV7-2 to TRBJ2-1, with D hard to call. This CDR3 is built from 15 residues. V was cut by 1 base and J by 5 bases, with 12 bases left in between. From germline, CDR1 is SGHTA and CDR2 FQGNSA. Written as DNA, the CDR3 is TGTGCCAGCAGCTTAGGCAGCCTTGCTGACAATGAGCAGTTCTTC. Translated, it gives CASSLGSLADNEQFF.

The table lists this clonotype with many counts. The CDR3 nucleotides read TGTGCCAGCAGCGCGGGACAGGGAGGCTACGAGCAGTACTTC. As protein: CASSAGQGGYEQYF. J is TRBJ2-7 and V is TRBV9; 9 bases map to TRBD1. The CDR3 is 14 amino acids. The ends lost 3 bases at V and 3 bases at J; junction bases unmatched: 4. Germline-derived CDR1 and CDR2 are SGDLS and YYNGEE.

This clonotype was counted many times. The chain couples TRBV5-1 to TRBJ2-5; 7 bases line up with TRBD2. This CDR3 region has 16 residues. The V gene end was trimmed by 1 base and the J gene end by 3 bases; junction bases not matched to a gene: 9. Germline assignment: CDR1 SGHRS and CDR2 YFSETQ. The CDR3 sequence: CASSLFPSGAEETQYF. In DNA, the CDR3 is TGCGCCAGCAGCTTGTTTCCTAGCGGAGCGGAAGAGACCCAGTACTTC.

The chain couples TRBV19 to TRBJ2-3, with 10 bases that match TRBD2. Germline V gives CDR1 LNHDA, CDR2 SQIVND (reference sequence). V shed 7 bases and J 1 base; nucleotides not matched to a gene: 11. The CDR3 is 17 residues long. CDR3 nucleotide sequence: TGTGCCAGTACCCCCCTAGCGGGAGAGGTCGGCACAGATACGCAGTATTTT. Translating gives CASTPLAGEVGTDTQYF.

The V gene is TRBV2, the J gene TRBJ1-1; D remains unclear. This CDR3 is 11 amino acids long. Germline values: CDR1 SNHLY, CDR2 FYNNEI. Deletions cut 7 bases from V and 1 base from J, with 4 bases between. Written as DNA, the CDR3 is TGTGCCAGCAAAGAGAACACTGAAGCTTTCTTT. Its translation is CASKENTEAFF. Full variable domain (outside the CDR3, taken from reference TRBV2 and TRBJ1-1): EPEVTQTPSHQVTQMGQEVILRCVPISNHLYFYWYRQILGQKVEFLVSFYNNEISEKSEIFDDQFSVERPDGSNFTLKIRSTKLEDSAMYFCASKENTEAFFGQGTRLTVV.

This clonotype has a count of ten or more. The V call is TRBV18, the J call TRBJ2-7; D not resolved. The germline gives CDR1 KGHSH, CDR2 LQKENI. This CDR3 region has 14 residues. Trimming took off 3 bases at V and 4 bases at J, with 13 bases between the two ends. CDR3 amino acids: CASSPPAEVYEQYF. The DNA for the CDR3 is TGTGCCAGCTCACCTCCCGCAGAGGTGTACGAGCAGTACTTC.

The sample holds a few counts of this clonotype. The chain combines TRBV6-5 with TRBJ2-1; TRBD1 matches at 9 bases. Trimming cost V 4 bases and J 7 bases; bases outside gene matches: 5. This CDR3 is built from 14 residues. Germline V CDR1 and CDR2: MNHEY, SVGAGI. CDR3 in DNA: TGTGCCAGCAGTTCCATCGGGACAGGGAATGAGCAGTTCTTC. Residues: CASSSIGTGNEQFF.

The gene calls are TRBV5-4 and TRBJ2-7, with a tentative D call TRBD2 (6 bases). Trimming removed 0 bases from V and 8 bases from J, with 18 bases in between. Looked up from germline, CDR1 is SGHNT and CDR2 is YYREEE (reference sequence). CDR3 length: 15 amino acids. The CDR3 loop is CASSLDQGSRGKQYF. The CDR3 DNA sequence: TGTGCCAGCAGCTTGGATCAGGGCTCCCGGGGGAAGCAGTACTTC.

The chain uses TRBV7-3 and TRBJ2-3; the match to TRBD1 covers 8 bases. The trim removed 5 bases at V and 4 bases at J, leaving 8 bases unmatched. Germline V gene lookup returns CDR1 SGHTA and CDR2 FQGTGA. This CDR3 has 15 residues. Here the CDR3 reads CASSQDGQGPDTQYF. The CDR3 nucleotides are TGTGCCAGCAGCCAAGATGGACAGGGACCAGATACGCAGTATTTT. Drawing the rest from reference TRBV7-3 and TRBJ2-3, the complete variable domain is GAGVSQTPSNKVTEKGKYVELRCDPISGHTALYWYRQSLGQGPEFLIYFQGTGAADDSGLPNDRFFAVRPEGSVSTLKIQRTERGDSAVYLCASSQDGQGPDTQYFGPGTRLTVL.